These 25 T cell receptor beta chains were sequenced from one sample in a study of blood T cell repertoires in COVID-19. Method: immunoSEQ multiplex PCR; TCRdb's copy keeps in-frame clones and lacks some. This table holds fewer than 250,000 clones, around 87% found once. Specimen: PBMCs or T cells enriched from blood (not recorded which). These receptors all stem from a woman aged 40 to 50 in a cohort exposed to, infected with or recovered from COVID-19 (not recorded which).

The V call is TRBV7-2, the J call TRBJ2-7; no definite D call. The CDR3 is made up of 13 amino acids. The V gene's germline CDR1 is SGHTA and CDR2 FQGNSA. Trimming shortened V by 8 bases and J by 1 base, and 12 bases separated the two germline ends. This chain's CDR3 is CASFGGTSYEQYF. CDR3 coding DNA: TGTGCCAGCTTTGGTGGTACTTCCTACGAGCAGTACTTC.

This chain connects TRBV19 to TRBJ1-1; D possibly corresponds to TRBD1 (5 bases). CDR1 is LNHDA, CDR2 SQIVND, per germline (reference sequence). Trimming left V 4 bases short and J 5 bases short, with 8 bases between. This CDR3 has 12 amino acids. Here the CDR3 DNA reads TGTGCCAGTAGTAAGGGGTGGACTGAAGCTTTCTTT. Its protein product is CASSKGWTEAFF.

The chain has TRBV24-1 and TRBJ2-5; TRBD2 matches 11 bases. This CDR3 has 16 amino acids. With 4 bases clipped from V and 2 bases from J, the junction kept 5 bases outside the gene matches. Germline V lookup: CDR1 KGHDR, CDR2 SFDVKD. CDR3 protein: CATSDGLAGGQETQYF. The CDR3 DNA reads TGTGCCACCAGTGACGGCCTAGCGGGGGGACAAGAGACCCAGTACTTC.

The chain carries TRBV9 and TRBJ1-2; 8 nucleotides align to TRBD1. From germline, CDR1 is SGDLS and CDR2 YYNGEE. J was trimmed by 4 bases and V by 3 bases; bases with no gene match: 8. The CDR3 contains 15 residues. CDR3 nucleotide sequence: TGTGCCAGCAGCGAGACAGGGGAGGTAGGCTATGGCTACACCTTC. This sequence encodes CASSETGEVGYGYTF. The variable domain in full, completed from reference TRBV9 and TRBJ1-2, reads DSGVTQTPKHLITATGQRVTLRCSPRSGDLSVYWYQQSLDQGLQFLIQYYNGEERAKGNILERFSAQQFPDLHSELNLSSLELGDSALYFCASSETGEVGYGYTFGSGTRLTVV.

The CDR3 nucleotides read TGTGCCAGCAGCCGACAGGGGCGACCGATTAGGACTGAAGCTTTCTTT. Its protein product is CASSRQGRPIRTEAFF. The V call is TRBV11-2, the J call TRBJ1-1; 8 bases agree with TRBD1. J was trimmed by 5 bases and V by 5 bases; bases with no gene match: 13. CDR1 is SGHAT, CDR2 FQNNGV, per germline. The CDR3 spans 16 residues.

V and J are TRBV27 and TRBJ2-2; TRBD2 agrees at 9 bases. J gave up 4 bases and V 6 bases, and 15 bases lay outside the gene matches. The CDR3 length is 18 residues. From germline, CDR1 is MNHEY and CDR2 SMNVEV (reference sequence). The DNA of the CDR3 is TGTGCCAGCAGGGGTGGTTTTATTGCGGGAGGGCCCACCGGGGAGCTGTTTTTT. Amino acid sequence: CASRGGFIAGGPTGELFF.

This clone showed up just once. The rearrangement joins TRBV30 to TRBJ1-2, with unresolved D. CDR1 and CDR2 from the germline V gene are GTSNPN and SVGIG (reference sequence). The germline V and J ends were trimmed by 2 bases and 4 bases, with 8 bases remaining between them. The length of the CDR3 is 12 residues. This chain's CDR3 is CAWSRRAYGYTF. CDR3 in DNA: TGTGCCTGGAGTAGGAGGGCCTATGGCTACACCTTC.

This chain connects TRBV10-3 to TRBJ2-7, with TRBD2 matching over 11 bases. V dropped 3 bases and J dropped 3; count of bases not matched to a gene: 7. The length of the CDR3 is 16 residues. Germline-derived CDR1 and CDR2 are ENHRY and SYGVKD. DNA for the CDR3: TGTGCCATCAGTGAAGCACTAGCGGGAGAGTTCTACGAGCAGTACTTC. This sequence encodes CAISEALAGEFYEQYF.

CDR3 nucleotide sequence: TGTGCCAGCAGTGCGGCTAGCGGGTCCAACAATGAGCAGTTCTTC. Its protein is CASSAASGSNNEQFF. The chain joins TRBV6-4 to TRBJ2-1; 8 positions agree with TRBD2. Germline V gene lookup returns CDR1 MRHNA and CDR2 SNTAGT. Trimming removed 4 bases from V and 5 bases from J; junction bases left unmatched: 7. The length of the CDR3 is 15 residues.

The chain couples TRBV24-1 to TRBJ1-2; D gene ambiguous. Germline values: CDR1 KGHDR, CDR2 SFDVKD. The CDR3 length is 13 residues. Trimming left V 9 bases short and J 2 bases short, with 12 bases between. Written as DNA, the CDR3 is TGTGCCACCTCGGGAGGAGTGAACTATGGCTACACCTTC. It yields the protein CATSGGVNYGYTF.

Here the CDR3 reads CASSLALAGEEETQYF. The DNA for the CDR3 is TGCGCCAGCAGCTTGGCCCTAGCGGGAGAGGAGGAGACCCAGTACTTC. This chain uses TRBV5-1 with TRBJ2-5; TRBD2 aligns across 10 bases. Per the germline V gene, CDR1 is SGHRS and CDR2 is YFSETQ. This CDR3 region has 16 residues. Trimming took 0 bases from V and 5 from J; bases not matched to a gene: 7.

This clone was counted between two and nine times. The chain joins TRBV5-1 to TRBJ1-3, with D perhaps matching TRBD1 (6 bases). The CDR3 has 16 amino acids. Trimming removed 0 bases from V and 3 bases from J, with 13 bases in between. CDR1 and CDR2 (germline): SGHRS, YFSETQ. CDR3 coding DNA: TGCGCCAGCAGCTTGGGGGGACATCAAGGTGGAAACACCATATATTTT. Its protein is CASSLGGHQGGNTIYF.

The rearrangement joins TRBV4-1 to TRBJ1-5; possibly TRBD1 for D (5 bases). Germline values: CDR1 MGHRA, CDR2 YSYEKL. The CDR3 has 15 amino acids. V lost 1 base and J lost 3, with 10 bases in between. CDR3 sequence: CASSQVETDNQPQHF. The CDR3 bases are TGCGCCAGCAGCCAAGTCGAGACAGACAATCAGCCCCAGCATTTT.

The CDR3 loop reads CASSPRTPNYGYTF. CDR3 coding DNA: TGTGCCAGCAGCCCCAGGACTCCTAACTATGGCTACACCTTC. The chain is built from TRBV6-5 and TRBJ1-2; D gene uncertain. V gave up 6 bases and J gave up 0 bases, with 11 bases separating them. Germline loops: CDR1 MNHEY, CDR2 SVGAGI. This CDR3 is built from 14 residues.

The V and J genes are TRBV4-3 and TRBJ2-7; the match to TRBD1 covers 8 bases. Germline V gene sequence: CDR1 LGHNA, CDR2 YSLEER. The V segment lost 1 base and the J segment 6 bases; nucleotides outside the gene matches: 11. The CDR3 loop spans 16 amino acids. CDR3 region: CASSQGMVDRDIEQYF. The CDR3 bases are TGCGCCAGCAGCCAAGGAATGGTGGACAGGGATATCGAGCAGTACTTC.

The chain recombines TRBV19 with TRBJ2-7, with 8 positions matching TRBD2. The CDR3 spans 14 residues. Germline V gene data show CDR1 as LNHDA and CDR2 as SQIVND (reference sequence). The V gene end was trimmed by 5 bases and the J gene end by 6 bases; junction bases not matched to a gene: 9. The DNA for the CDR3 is TGTGCCAGTAGTGTGAGCGGGGGACAAAGCGAGCAGTACTTC. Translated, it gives CASSVSGGQSEQYF.

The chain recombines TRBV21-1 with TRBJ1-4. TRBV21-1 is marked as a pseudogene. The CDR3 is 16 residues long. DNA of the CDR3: TGTGCCAGCAGCAAAGCTTACGGAGTATCTAATGAAAAACTGTTTTTT. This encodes CASSKAYGVSNEKLFF.

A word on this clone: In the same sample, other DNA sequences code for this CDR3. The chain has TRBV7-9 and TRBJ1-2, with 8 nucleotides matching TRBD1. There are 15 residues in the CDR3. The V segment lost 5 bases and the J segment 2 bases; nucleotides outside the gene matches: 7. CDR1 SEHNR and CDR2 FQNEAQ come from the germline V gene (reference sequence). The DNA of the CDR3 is TGTGCCAGCAGCCATGGACAGGGAGCCAACTATGGCTACACCTTC. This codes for CASSHGQGANYGYTF.

CDR3 region: CASSFGQGAEEQYF. The CDR3 DNA reads as TGTGCCAGTAGTTTTGGACAGGGGGCGGAAGAGCAGTACTTC. The chain combines TRBV19 with TRBJ2-7; 11 nucleotides agree with TRBD1. This CDR3 has 14 residues. Germline V CDR1 and CDR2: LNHDA, SQIVND (reference sequence). V lost 5 bases, J lost 7 bases, and 7 bases stayed unmatched.

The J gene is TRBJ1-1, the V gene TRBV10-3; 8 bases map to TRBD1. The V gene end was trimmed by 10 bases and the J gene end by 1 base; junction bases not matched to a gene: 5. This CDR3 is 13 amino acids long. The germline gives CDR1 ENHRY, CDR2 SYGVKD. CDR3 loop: CARRQGPNTEAFF. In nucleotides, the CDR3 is TGTGCCAGGCGACAGGGGCCGAACACTGAAGCTTTCTTT.

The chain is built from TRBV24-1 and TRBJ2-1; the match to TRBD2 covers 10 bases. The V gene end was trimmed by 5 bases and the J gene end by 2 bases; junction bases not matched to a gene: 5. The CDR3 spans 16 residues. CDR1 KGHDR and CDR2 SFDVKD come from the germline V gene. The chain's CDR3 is CATSGLAGGAYNEQFF. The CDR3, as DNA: TGTGCCACCAGTGGTTTAGCGGGAGGAGCCTACAATGAGCAGTTCTTC.

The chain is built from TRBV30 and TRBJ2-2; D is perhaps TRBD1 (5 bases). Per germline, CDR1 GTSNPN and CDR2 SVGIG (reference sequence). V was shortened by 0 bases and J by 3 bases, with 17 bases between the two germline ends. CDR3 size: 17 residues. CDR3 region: CAWSVFFPVGDTGELFF. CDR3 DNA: TGTGCCTGGAGTGTTTTCTTCCCCGTAGGGGACACCGGGGAGCTGTTTTTT.

The CDR3: CATSDPPSTSGAYNEQFF. The CDR3 DNA sequence: TGTGCCACCAGTGATCCACCTTCTACTAGCGGGGCCTACAATGAGCAGTTCTTC. The rearrangement joins TRBV24-1 to TRBJ2-1; the match to TRBD2 covers 10 bases. CDR1 and CDR2 (germline): KGHDR, SFDVKD. The CDR3 covers 18 residues. Trimming removed 3 bases from V and 2 bases from J; junction bases left unmatched: 9.

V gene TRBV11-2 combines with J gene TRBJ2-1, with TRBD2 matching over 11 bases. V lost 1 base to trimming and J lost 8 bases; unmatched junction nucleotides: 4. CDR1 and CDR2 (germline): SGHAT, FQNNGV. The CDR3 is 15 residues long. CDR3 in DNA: TGTGCCAGCAGCTTAGTAGCGGGAGGGCGGGATGAGCAGTTCTTC. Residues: CASSLVAGGRDEQFF.

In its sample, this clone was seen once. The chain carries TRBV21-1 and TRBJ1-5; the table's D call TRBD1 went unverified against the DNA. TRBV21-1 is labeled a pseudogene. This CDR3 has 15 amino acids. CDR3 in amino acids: CASSRDSRSNQPQHF. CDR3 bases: TGTGCCAGCAGCAGAGACAGTCGGAGCAATCAGCCCCAGCATTTT.